What follows are 3 T cell receptor beta chains derived from one specimen sequenced in a study of CD8+CD57+ T cells in acquired aplastic anemia. Investigators profiled TCR beta VDJ and CDR3 from genomic DNA template. MiXCR, run by TCRdb on the reads, gives a single entry per CDR3 protein. The table records under 150,000 distinct CDR3 sequences, roughly two fifths of them present only once. The sequencing input was sorted CD4+, CD8+, or CD8+CD57+ T cells (not recorded which) from PBMCs. The source of these receptors is a human donor in good health, serving as a control.

The chain joins TRBV2 to TRBJ2-7; D possibly corresponds to TRBD2 (5 bases). The CDR3 extends over 15 amino acids. The germline CDR1 and CDR2 sequences are SNHLY and FYNNEI. Trimming removed 4 bases from V and 3 bases from J, with 16 bases in between. The CDR3 region is CASSAGDRSGYEQYF. The CDR3 DNA reads as TGTGCCAGCAGTGCTGGGGATAGAAGCGGCTACGAGCAGTACTTC.

This clonotype has only a few counts. The chain uses TRBV24-1 and TRBJ1-2; D not resolved. The CDR3 sequence is 14 residues long. Trimming stripped 4 bases from V and 4 bases from J, with 12 bases between. The germline V gene encodes CDR1 KGHDR and CDR2 SFDVKD. The CDR3 DNA reads as TGTGCCACCAGTGACGGGGAGGCGAGCTATGGCTACACCTTC. This sequence encodes CATSDGEASYGYTF.

V gene TRBV25-1 combines with J gene TRBJ1-2; no definite D call. CDR3 size: 13 residues. Looked up from germline, CDR1 is MGHDK and CDR2 is SYGVNS. V lost 6 bases, J lost 5 bases, and 13 bases lay in between. CDR3 in amino acids: CASRANGDYGYTF. DNA of the CDR3: TGTGCCAGCAGGGCAAACGGGGATTATGGCTACACCTTC.